This is a list of T cell receptor beta chains from one sample in a study of control samples from healthy donors and cancer patients. Assay used: immunoSEQ multiplex PCR; TCRdb lists only in-frame clones, some missing. The profile covers about 150,000 clones, with about 90% appearing a single time and approximately 1.8% taken by the ten largest. The specimen was blood. Receptors were obtained from a man aged 18-30 years in good health. Each CDR3 is given with its conserved first and last residue. The D gene is left open where the match is weak. Some rows have no size entry. The others give once, few or many, or a class for an expanded clone.

len: 12
d_gene: .
abundance: .
j_gene: TRBJ1-1
v_gene: TRBV12-3/TRBV12-4
CDR3nt: TGTGCCAGCAGCTCTAGGAACACTGAAGCTTTCTTT
CDR3aa: CASSSRNTEAFF

len: 13
d_gene: .
abundance: .
j_gene: TRBJ2-7
v_gene: TRBV27
CDR3nt: TGTGCCAGCAGTTTCCAGGTGGGCTACGAGCAGTACTTC
CDR3aa: CASSFQVGYEQYF

len: 15
d_gene: TRBD2
abundance: once
j_gene: TRBJ2-3
v_gene: TRBV28
CDR3nt: TGTGCCAGCAGCCATTTAGCGGGGGGTACAGATACGCAGTATTTT
CDR3aa: CASSHLAGGTDTQYF

len: 15
d_gene: .
abundance: .
j_gene: TRBJ1-1
v_gene: TRBV7-9
CDR3nt: TGTGCCAGCACCGGCATGGGGCTGATGAACACTGAAGCTTTCTTT
CDR3aa: CASTGMGLMNTEAFF

len: 14
d_gene: TRBD1
abundance: .
j_gene: TRBJ2-7
v_gene: TRBV2
CDR3nt: TGTGCCAGCAGTGTTCACAGGGGGATAAACGAGCAGTACTTC
CDR3aa: CASSVHRGINEQYF

len: 16
d_gene: TRBD1
abundance: .
j_gene: TRBJ2-3
v_gene: TRBV6-5
CDR3nt: TGTGCCAGCAGGTACGCCGGGACAGGGAGCACAGATACGCAGTATTTT
CDR3aa: CASRYAGTGSTDTQYF

len: 11
d_gene: .
abundance: .
j_gene: TRBJ2-7
v_gene: TRBV24-1
CDR3nt: TGTGCCACCAGGGGCCCTTGGGAGCAGTACTTC
CDR3aa: CATRGPWEQYF

len: 15
d_gene: .
abundance: .
j_gene: TRBJ2-3
v_gene: TRBV18
CDR3nt: TGTGCCAGCTCACCTACCGAGGGTCGTACAGATACGCAGTATTTT
CDR3aa: CASSPTEGRTDTQYF

len: 17
d_gene: TRBD2
abundance: .
j_gene: TRBJ2-1
v_gene: TRBV28
CDR3nt: TGTGCCAGCACTCAGACTAGCGGATCGAGCTCCTACAATGAGCAGTTCTTC
CDR3aa: CASTQTSGSSSYNEQFF

len: 15
d_gene: TRBD1
abundance: .
j_gene: TRBJ2-3
v_gene: TRBV28
CDR3nt: TGTGCCAGCAGTCACTCCGGGACAGGGTTTGATACGCAGTATTTT
CDR3aa: CASSHSGTGFDTQYF

len: 14
d_gene: .
abundance: .
j_gene: TRBJ2-2
v_gene: TRBV7-2
CDR3nt: TGTGCCAGCAGCCCCCGGTCTCGGACCGGGGAGCTGTTTTTT
CDR3aa: CASSPRSRTGELFF

len: 14
d_gene: TRBD1
abundance: .
j_gene: TRBJ1-4
v_gene: TRBV9
CDR3nt: TGTGCCAGCAGCGCCGACAGGGGTCGGGAAAAACTGTTTTTT
CDR3aa: CASSADRGREKLFF

len: 13
d_gene: TRBD1
abundance: .
j_gene: TRBJ2-6
v_gene: TRBV30
CDR3nt: TGTGCCGGGACAGGGGCCGGGGCCAACGTCCTGACTTTC
CDR3aa: CAGTGAGANVLTF

len: 11
d_gene: .
abundance: .
j_gene: TRBJ1-1
v_gene: TRBV19
CDR3nt: TGTGCCAGTAGAGGGAACACTGAAGCTTTCTTT
CDR3aa: CASRGNTEAFF

len: 15
d_gene: .
abundance: .
j_gene: TRBJ2-3
v_gene: TRBV29-1
CDR3nt: TGCAGCGTTGAAGCCGGGGAAGGATTGGGGGATACGCAGTATTTT
CDR3aa: CSVEAGEGLGDTQYF

len: 13
d_gene: .
abundance: .
j_gene: TRBJ2-7
v_gene: TRBV3-1/TRBV3-2
CDR3nt: TGTGCCAGCAGCCCACCGAGCTCCTACGAGCAGTACTTC
CDR3aa: CASSPPSSYEQYF

len: 13
d_gene: .
abundance: few
j_gene: TRBJ2-3
v_gene: TRBV7-3
CDR3nt: TGTGCCAGCAGCAACACTAGGTCCGATACGCAGTATTTT
CDR3aa: CASSNTRSDTQYF

len: 15
d_gene: .
abundance: .
j_gene: TRBJ2-3
v_gene: TRBV4-2
CDR3nt: TGTGCCAGCAGCCAATATGGAGGGGAGAGAGATACGCAGTATTTT
CDR3aa: CASSQYGGERDTQYF

len: 13
d_gene: TRBD1
abundance: .
j_gene: TRBJ2-7
v_gene: TRBV19
CDR3nt: TGTGCCAGTAGTGCCGGACAGGGGTACGAGCAGTACTTC
CDR3aa: CASSAGQGYEQYF

len: 14
d_gene: .
abundance: few
j_gene: TRBJ1-3
v_gene: TRBV5-5
CDR3nt: TGTGCCAGCAGCTTGGGCAGTGTTCTAAACACCATATATTTT
CDR3aa: CASSLGSVLNTIYF

len: 15
d_gene: TRBD1
abundance: .
j_gene: TRBJ2-3
v_gene: TRBV7-8
CDR3nt: TGTGCCAGCAGCTTAGGGACAGGGAACACAGATACGCAGTATTTT
CDR3aa: CASSLGTGNTDTQYF

len: 14
d_gene: .
abundance: few
j_gene: TRBJ2-2
v_gene: TRBV28
CDR3nt: TGTGCCATAAGGTTACAGGGGAACACCGGGGAGCTGTTTTTT
CDR3aa: CAIRLQGNTGELFF

len: 14
d_gene: .
abundance: .
j_gene: TRBJ2-1
v_gene: TRBV5-4
CDR3nt: TGTGCCAGCAGCTTCCTCGGGTCCTACAATGAGCAGTTCTTC
CDR3aa: CASSFLGSYNEQFF

len: 15
d_gene: TRBD1
abundance: once
j_gene: TRBJ2-7
v_gene: TRBV15
CDR3nt: TGTGCCACCAGCCGATTACAGGGGGCGTCTGGCGAGCAGTACTTC
CDR3aa: CATSRLQGASGEQYF

len: 17
d_gene: .
abundance: .
j_gene: TRBJ1-1
v_gene: TRBV28
CDR3nt: TGTGCCAGCAGTTTGCGAGGGGTCCCTCTGCGACGGTCGGAAGCTTTCTTT
CDR3aa: CASSLRGVPLRRSEAFF

len: 14
d_gene: .
abundance: .
j_gene: TRBJ1-1
v_gene: TRBV6-5
CDR3nt: TGTGCCAGCAGTCCATTCCTTTTGAACACTGAAGCTTTCTTT
CDR3aa: CASSPFLLNTEAFF

len: 13
d_gene: .
abundance: .
j_gene: TRBJ1-2
v_gene: TRBV9
CDR3nt: TGTGCCAGCAGCGTAGTCCCCAGCTATGGCTACACCTTC
CDR3aa: CASSVVPSYGYTF

len: 13
d_gene: .
abundance: .
j_gene: TRBJ2-5
v_gene: TRBV2
CDR3nt: TGTGCCAGCAGAGACCACCTAAAAGAGACCCAGTACTTC
CDR3aa: CASRDHLKETQYF

len: 17
d_gene: .
abundance: .
j_gene: TRBJ2-3
v_gene: TRBV14
CDR3nt: TGTGCCAGCAGCCGAGGGGGACTAAACACCCTACAGTGGACGCAGTATTTT
CDR3aa: CASSRGGLNTLQWTQYF

len: 14
d_gene: .
abundance: few
j_gene: TRBJ2-4
v_gene: TRBV9
CDR3nt: TGTGCCAGCAGCGCCCACAGGGCTGGAAACATTCAGTACTTC
CDR3aa: CASSAHRAGNIQYF

len: 15
d_gene: .
abundance: .
j_gene: TRBJ2-5
v_gene: TRBV7-2
CDR3nt: TGTGCCAGCAGCTTTGCCAGAACGATGGGGGAGACCCAGTACTTC
CDR3aa: CASSFARTMGETQYF

len: 13
d_gene: .
abundance: few
j_gene: TRBJ1-6
v_gene: TRBV19
CDR3nt: TGTGCCAGTAGTCCACAACAGAATTCACCCCTCCACTTT
CDR3aa: CASSPQQNSPLHF

len: 14
d_gene: TRBD1
abundance: .
j_gene: TRBJ1-4
v_gene: TRBV5-1
CDR3nt: TGCGCCAGCAGCTGGGACAGGGATAATGAAAAACTGTTTTTT
CDR3aa: CASSWDRDNEKLFF

len: 15
d_gene: .
abundance: .
j_gene: TRBJ2-3
v_gene: TRBV6-5
CDR3nt: TGTGCCAGCAGTTACCGGGCAGGGGTTCCAGATACGCAGTATTTT
CDR3aa: CASSYRAGVPDTQYF

len: 16
d_gene: TRBD1
abundance: .
j_gene: TRBJ1-1
v_gene: TRBV4-2
CDR3nt: TGTGCCAGCAGCCCTTTAAGAGGACAGGGGGACACTGAAGCTTTCTTT
CDR3aa: CASSPLRGQGDTEAFF

len: 12
d_gene: .
abundance: .
j_gene: TRBJ1-1
v_gene: TRBV11-3
CDR3nt: TGTGCCAGCAGCTTAGATCAGGGGGAAGCTTTCTTT
CDR3aa: CASSLDQGEAFF

len: 13
d_gene: TRBD1
abundance: .
j_gene: TRBJ2-1
v_gene: TRBV4-1
CDR3nt: TGCGCCCGCAGCCGACAGGGGACGCGGGAGCAGTTCTTC
CDR3aa: CARSRQGTREQFF

len: 14
d_gene: .
abundance: .
j_gene: TRBJ2-5
v_gene: TRBV5-1
CDR3nt: TGCGCCAGCAGTTCCGCGGGGGCCGAAGAGACCCAGTACTTC
CDR3aa: CASSSAGAEETQYF

len: 13
d_gene: TRBD1
abundance: .
j_gene: TRBJ2-5
v_gene: TRBV12-3/TRBV12-4
CDR3nt: TGTGCCAGCAGCCGTGGACAGGGGGAGACCCAGTACTTC
CDR3aa: CASSRGQGETQYF

len: 13
d_gene: .
abundance: .
j_gene: TRBJ2-1
v_gene: TRBV30
CDR3nt: TGTGCCTGGAGTGGGGACGGTTGGAATGAGCAGTTCTTC
CDR3aa: CAWSGDGWNEQFF

len: 12
d_gene: TRBD1
abundance: .
j_gene: TRBJ2-1
v_gene: TRBV25-1
CDR3nt: TGTGCCAGCAGTGAAGAGGGGACAGGGGCGTTCTTC
CDR3aa: CASSEEGTGAFF